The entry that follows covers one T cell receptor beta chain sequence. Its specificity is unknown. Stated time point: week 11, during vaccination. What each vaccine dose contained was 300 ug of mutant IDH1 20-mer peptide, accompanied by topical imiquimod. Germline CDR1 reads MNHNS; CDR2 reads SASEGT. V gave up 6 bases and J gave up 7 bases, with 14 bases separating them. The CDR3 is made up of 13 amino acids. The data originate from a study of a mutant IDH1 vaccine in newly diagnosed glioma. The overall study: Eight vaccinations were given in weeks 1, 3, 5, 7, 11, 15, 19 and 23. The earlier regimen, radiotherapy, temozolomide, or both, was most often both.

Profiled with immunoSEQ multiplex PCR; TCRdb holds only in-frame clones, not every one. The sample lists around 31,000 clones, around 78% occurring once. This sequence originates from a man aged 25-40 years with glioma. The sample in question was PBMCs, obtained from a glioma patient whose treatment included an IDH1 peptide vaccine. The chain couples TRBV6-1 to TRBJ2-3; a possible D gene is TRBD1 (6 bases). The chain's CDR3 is CASSSGQTNTQYF. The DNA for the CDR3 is TGTGCCAGCAGCTCGGGACAAACCAATACGCAGTATTTT.